This TCR beta chain stems from a study of beta chain features in type 1 diabetes. Sorted populations were all over 95% pure. Study-wide results and caveats: When VDJ junctions were examined, type 1 diabetes patients showed fewer insertions and more deletions. Patients with Type 1 diabetes showed moderately but significantly shorter TCRB CDR3s in all four CD4+ subsets. TCRB repertoires of naive, central memory and Treg cells appeared more similar among patients than among healthy donors.

This clone occurred a few times. No antigen is known for it. This sample also contains other DNA sequences that code for the same CDR3. V gave up 0 bases and J gave up 7 bases; unmatched junction bases: 4. The CDR3 loop spans 14 amino acids. Germline assignment: CDR1 WNHNN and CDR2 SYGVQD (reference sequence). As every portion of the isolated RNA was reverse transcribed, the sequencing read expressed TCRB transcripts. The average read count of naive, central memory and regulatory T cell samples was approximately 3.5 million. Produced via immunoSEQ multiplex PCR; TCRdb's table is partial and in-frame only. Of 25,000 to 30,000 clones listed, less than 65% were seen once; the top ten hold over 2%.

The sequencing sample was made of Tregs from blood. This sequence originates from a young woman with type 1 diabetes. The chain combines TRBV10-1 with TRBJ2-3, with 7 bases aligning to TRBD2. CDR3 sequence: CASSESTSLNTQYF. The DNA for the CDR3 is TGCGCCAGCAGTGAGTCGACTAGCTTAAATACGCAGTATTTT.